The present T cell receptor (beta chain) was sequenced within a study of T-cell reconstitution after alpha-beta-depleted transplantation in children. Findings and caveats of the study: Reported findings indicate that, about two months after transplant, alpha-beta T cells came from several hundred expanded clones, which were derived from non-depleted graft cells. Newly produced T cells mostly provided counts and TCRbeta diversity after one year, as hyperexpanded clones declined. Some patients' high day-60 TCRbeta diversity was attributed to recipient cells surviving conditioning.

The library targeted TCRbeta and was prepared with unique molecular identifiers. TCRdb fed the PCR reads into MiXCR, producing one record per CDR3 protein. Of more than 45,000 distinct CDR3 sequences in the sample, 52% are singletons; the top ten hold around two fifths. Note on this clonotype: The antigen is undetermined.

The material sequenced was peripheral blood, taken before TCRalphabeta/CD19-depleted stem cell transplant. This clonotype originated in a boy in the first two years of life with SCID, due to receive a stem cell transplant.

CDR3 nucleotides: TGTGCCAGCAGCGACCCTTCGGGGGACAGGGGACCCTACGAGCAGTACTTC. Its translation: CASSDPSGDRGPYEQYF. This rearrangement joins TRBV9 to TRBJ2-7; TRBD1 matches 10 bases. The CDR3 loop spans 17 amino acids. J gave up 2 bases and V 3 bases, and 11 bases lay outside the gene matches. Looked up from germline, CDR1 is SGDLS and CDR2 is YYNGEE.